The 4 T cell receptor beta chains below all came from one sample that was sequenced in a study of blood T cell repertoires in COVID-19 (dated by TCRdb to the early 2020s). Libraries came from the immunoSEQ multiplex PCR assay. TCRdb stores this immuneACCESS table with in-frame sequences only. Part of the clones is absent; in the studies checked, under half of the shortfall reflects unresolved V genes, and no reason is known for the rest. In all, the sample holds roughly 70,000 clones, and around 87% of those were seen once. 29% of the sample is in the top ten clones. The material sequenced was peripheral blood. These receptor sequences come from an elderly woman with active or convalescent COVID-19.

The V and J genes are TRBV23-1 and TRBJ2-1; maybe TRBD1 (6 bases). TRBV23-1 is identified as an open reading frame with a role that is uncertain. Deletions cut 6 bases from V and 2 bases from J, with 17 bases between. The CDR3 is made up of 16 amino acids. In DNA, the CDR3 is TGCGCCAGCAGGCTTACAGGGCCCCGCACCTACAATGAGCAGTTCTTC. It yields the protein CASRLTGPRTYNEQFF.

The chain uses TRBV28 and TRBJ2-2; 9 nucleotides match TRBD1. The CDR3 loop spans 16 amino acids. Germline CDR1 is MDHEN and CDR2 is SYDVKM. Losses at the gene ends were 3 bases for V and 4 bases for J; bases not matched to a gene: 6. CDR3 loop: CASSLGTGRGTGELFF. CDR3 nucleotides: TGTGCCAGCAGTTTGGGGACAGGGCGGGGCACCGGGGAGCTGTTTTTT.

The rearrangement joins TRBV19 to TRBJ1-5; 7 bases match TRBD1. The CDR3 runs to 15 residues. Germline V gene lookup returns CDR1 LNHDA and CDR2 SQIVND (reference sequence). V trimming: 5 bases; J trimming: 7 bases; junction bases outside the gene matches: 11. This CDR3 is CASSFTGERGQPQHF. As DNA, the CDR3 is TGTGCCAGTAGTTTTACAGGGGAAAGAGGGCAGCCCCAGCATTTT.

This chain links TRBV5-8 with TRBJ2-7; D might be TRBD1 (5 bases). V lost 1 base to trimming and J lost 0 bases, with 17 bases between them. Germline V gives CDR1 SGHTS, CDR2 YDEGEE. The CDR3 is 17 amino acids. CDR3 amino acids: CASSLMFGAGSSYEQYF. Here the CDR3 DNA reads TGTGCCAGCAGCTTGATGTTTGGGGCAGGAAGCTCCTACGAGCAGTACTTC.